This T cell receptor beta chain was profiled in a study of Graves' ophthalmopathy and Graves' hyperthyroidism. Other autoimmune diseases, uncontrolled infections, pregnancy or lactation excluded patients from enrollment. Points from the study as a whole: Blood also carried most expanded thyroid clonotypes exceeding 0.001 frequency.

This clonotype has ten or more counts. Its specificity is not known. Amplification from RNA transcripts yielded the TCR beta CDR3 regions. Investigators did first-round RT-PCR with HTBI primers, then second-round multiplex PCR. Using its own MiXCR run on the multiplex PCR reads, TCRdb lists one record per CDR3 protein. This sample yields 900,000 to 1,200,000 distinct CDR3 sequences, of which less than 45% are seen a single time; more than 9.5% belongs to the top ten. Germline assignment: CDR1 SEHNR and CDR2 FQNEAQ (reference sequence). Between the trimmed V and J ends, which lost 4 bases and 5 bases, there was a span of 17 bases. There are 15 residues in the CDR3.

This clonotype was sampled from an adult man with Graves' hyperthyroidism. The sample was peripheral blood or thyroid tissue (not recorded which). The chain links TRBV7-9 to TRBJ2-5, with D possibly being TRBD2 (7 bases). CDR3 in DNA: TGTGCCAGCAGCTGGGGAGGCGGGGGCCAGGAGACCCAGTACTTC. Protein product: CASSWGGGGQETQYF.